The 30 T cell receptor beta chains below come from one sample, sequenced in a study of blood T cell repertoires in COVID-19. Repertoires were generated with immunoSEQ multiplex PCR, while TCRdb's copy carries only in-frame clones and drops some. The table includes approximately 300,000 clones, just under 85% detected once. Sequencing input: peripheral blood. The origin of the receptors is a woman aged 45-65 years with active or convalescent COVID-19.

The rearrangement joins TRBV2 to TRBJ1-2; D perhaps matches TRBD1 (5 bases). V gave up 2 bases and J gave up 8 bases, with 12 bases separating them. CDR3 length: 13 residues. Per germline, CDR1 SNHLY and CDR2 FYNNEI. CDR3 in amino acids: CASSESGIYGYTF. The CDR3 DNA sequence: TGTGCCAGCAGTGAATCAGGGATCTACGGCTACACCTTC.

This clone came up once. The chain joins TRBV7-9 to TRBJ2-1, with 13 bases identical to TRBD2. V trimming: 2 bases; J trimming: 7 bases; junction bases outside the gene matches: 8. CDR1 and CDR2 from the germline V gene are SEHNR and FQNEAQ (reference sequence). The length of the CDR3 is 17 residues. The chain's CDR3 is CASSLPRLAGGSNEQFF. The CDR3 nucleotides are TGTGCCAGCAGCTTACCGAGACTAGCGGGAGGTAGTAATGAGCAGTTCTTC. Based on the CDR3 plus reference TRBV7-9 and TRBJ2-1, the full variable domain is DTGVSQNPRHKITKRGQNVTFRCDPISEHNRLYWYRQTLGQGPEFLTYFQNEAQLEKSRLLSDRFSAERPKGSFSTLEIQRTEQGDSAMYLCASSLPRLAGGSNEQFFGPGTRLTVL.

The genes are TRBV19 and TRBJ2-1; 11 bases are a match to TRBD2. There are 16 residues in the CDR3. J was trimmed by 8 bases and V by 6 bases; bases with no gene match: 12. The germline V gene encodes CDR1 LNHDA and CDR2 SQIVND (reference sequence). The CDR3 DNA is TGTGCCAGTAGCGAGACTACTAGCGGGAGCCTCGATGAGCAGTTCTTC. This translates into CASSETTSGSLDEQFF.

The chain carries TRBV25-1 and TRBJ1-6; D not resolved. Germline V gene data show CDR1 as MGHDK and CDR2 as SYGVNS. This CDR3 comprises 13 residues. The V end lost 4 bases, the J end lost 10 bases, and 11 bases lay between the germline ends. The CDR3 region has the DNA TGTGCCAGCAGTGCTCGACTCGGGTCACCCCTCCACTTT. Protein product: CASSARLGSPLHF.

V gene TRBV11-1 combines with J gene TRBJ2-7, with 8 nucleotides matching TRBD1. The CDR3 loop spans 13 amino acids. Germline-derived CDR1 and CDR2 are SGHAT and FQDESV (reference sequence). J was trimmed by 6 bases and V by 5 bases; bases with no gene match: 6. CDR3 nucleotides: TGTGCCAGCAGCCTACAGGGGGTTGGCGAGCAGTACTTC. Protein product: CASSLQGVGEQYF. Full variable domain (outside the CDR3, taken from reference TRBV11-1 and TRBJ2-7): EAEVAQSPRYKITEKSQAVAFWCDPISGHATLYWYRQILGQGPELLVQFQDESVVDDSQLPKDRFSAERLKGVDSTLKIQPAELGDSAMYLCASSLQGVGEQYFGPGTRLTVT.

The J gene is TRBJ2-7, the V gene TRBV29-1; a weak D match, TRBD2 (5 bases). Germline CDR1 reads SQVTM; CDR2 reads ANQGSEA. V shed 4 bases and J shed 9 bases, with 16 bases lying between them. CDR3 size: 12 residues. The CDR3: CSVGGVAGGQYF. The CDR3 nucleotides read TGCAGCGTTGGTGGAGTAGCAGGAGGGCAGTACTTC.

A single count supports this clone. V is TRBV7-2 and J is TRBJ1-5; D is unresolved. The CDR3 length is 13 residues. Germline CDR1 is SGHTA and CDR2 is FQGNSA. V lost 4 bases, J lost 3 bases, and 7 bases lay in between. The CDR3 loop is CASSSQNNQPQHF. The CDR3 region has the DNA TGTGCCAGCAGCTCTCAGAACAATCAGCCCCAGCATTTT.

The V and J genes are TRBV10-1 and TRBJ1-6, with D maybe TRBD1 (6 bases). The germline CDR1 and CDR2 sequences are WNHNN and SYGVQD (reference sequence). V was shortened by 2 bases and J by 0 bases, with 8 bases between the two germline ends. CDR3 length: 16 residues. The CDR3 is CASSEKGDSYNSPLHF. For the CDR3, the DNA is TGCGCCAGCAGTGAGAAGGGGGACTCCTATAATTCACCCCTCCACTTT.

The J gene is TRBJ2-5, the V gene TRBV3-1 (or the pseudogene TRBV3-2); possible D gene TRBD2, 5 bases. CDR3 size: 14 residues. The ends were cut back, 0 bases at V and 9 bases at J, with 14 bases in the middle. Germline V lookup: CDR1 LGHDT, CDR2 YNNKEL (reference sequence). CDR3 protein: CASSQDLARGAQYF. Here the CDR3 DNA reads TGTGCCAGCAGCCAAGATTTGGCCCGGGGAGCCCAGTACTTC.

This clone appeared a single time. This sequence joins TRBV5-6 and TRBJ2-1, with TRBD2 matching over 16 bases. Germline CDR1 and CDR2: SGHDT and YYEEEE. CDR3 length: 17 residues. The V segment lost 8 bases and the J segment 3 bases; nucleotides outside the gene matches: 8. CDR3 coding DNA: TGTGCCAGAATCGGGACTAGCGGGAGGGCCGGCTACAATGAGCAGTTCTTC. Protein: CARIGTSGRAGYNEQFF.

CDR3 sequence: CASSPPGLAGLHEQYF. DNA of the CDR3: TGTGCCAGCTCACCACCTGGACTAGCGGGACTTCACGAGCAGTACTTC. The chain links TRBV18 to TRBJ2-7; 12 bases are shared with TRBD2. The CDR3 consists of 16 residues. Germline V CDR1 and CDR2: KGHSH, LQKENI. Unmatched junction bases numbered 5, after V lost 0 bases and J lost 5 bases. Using reference TRBV18 and TRBJ2-7 for the parts outside the CDR3, the full variable domain is NAGVMQNPRHLVRRRGQEARLRCSPMKGHSHVYWYRQLPEEGLKFMVYLQKENIIDESGMPKERFSAEFPKEGPSILRIQQVVRGDSAAYFCASSPPGLAGLHEQYFGPGTRLTVT.

The gene calls are TRBV7-8 and TRBJ2-6; D not resolved. CDR3 size: 17 residues. Trimming removed 5 bases at V and 1 base at J, with 15 bases between. Germline V CDR1 and CDR2: SGHVS, FQNEAQ. CDR3 DNA sequence: TGTGCCAGCAGCACAGTCAGGCTTGGGTCTGGGGCCAACGTCCTGACTTTC. Translated, it gives CASSTVRLGSGANVLTF.

The J gene is TRBJ2-1, the V gene TRBV24-1; 9 bases are a match to TRBD1. Trimming took 4 bases from V and 5 from J; bases not matched to a gene: 8. CDR3 length equals 16 residues. The germline V gene has CDR1 KGHDR and CDR2 SFDVKD. The CDR3 bases are TGTGCCACCAGTGACTTGGACAGGGGTGCCGACAATGAGCAGTTCTTC. Its protein product is CATSDLDRGADNEQFF.

Comments on this clone: The missing conserved phenylalanine or tryptophan at the end of this CDR3 makes a read error likely. The DNA is left out, because the CDR3 cannot be placed on it with certainty; the CDR3 is given as TCRdb lists it. The genes are TRBV7-2 and TRBJ1-5; the table's D call, TRBD1, was not checked against the DNA. The V gene's germline CDR1 is SGHTA and CDR2 FQGNSA. The CDR3 length equals 12 residues, ends included. CDR3 sequence: CASSLAGTGGEV.

V gene TRBV7-2 combines with J gene TRBJ2-2; unclear D gene. V lost 4 bases and J 3 bases, leaving 9 bases between the germline ends. Germline V gives CDR1 SGHTA, CDR2 FQGNSA. The CDR3 extends over 14 amino acids. CDR3 sequence (DNA): TGTGCCAGCAGCTCTTCTCCCGACACCGGGGAGCTGTTTTTT. Translation gives CASSSSPDTGELFF.

The sample holds a few counts of this clone. This chain connects TRBV7-2 to TRBJ1-6, with 7 nucleotides matching TRBD1. Germline-derived CDR1 and CDR2 are SGHTA and FQGNSA. Trimming removed 4 bases from V and 8 bases from J; junction bases left unmatched: 5. The CDR3 length is 14 residues. In DNA, the CDR3 is TGTGCCAGCAGCTACAAAGGGGGCGATTCACCCCTCCACTTT. Its protein is CASSYKGGDSPLHF.

The CDR3 sequence: CASSQVRDRRNYGYTF. CDR3 DNA: TGTGCCAGCAGCCAAGTTCGGGACAGGAGAAACTATGGCTACACCTTC. The gene calls are TRBV3-1 (or the pseudogene TRBV3-2) and TRBJ1-2; the match to TRBD1 covers 8 bases. This CDR3 has 16 residues. In germline, CDR1 is LGHDT, CDR2 YNNKEL (reference sequence). Trimming cost V 1 base and J 2 bases; bases outside gene matches: 6.

The rearrangement uses TRBV11-3 and TRBJ2-7; unclear D gene. CDR1 and CDR2 from the germline V gene are SGHNT and YENEEA. Trimming cost V 0 bases and J 4 bases, with 16 bases left between them. There are 16 residues in the CDR3. The CDR3 sequence is CASSLDPGRNCYEQYF. CDR3 in DNA: TGTGCCAGCAGCTTAGATCCAGGTCGGAATTGTTACGAGCAGTACTTC.

J is TRBJ2-2 and V is TRBV2; D uncertain. The CDR3 consists of 14 residues. Trimming took 6 bases from V and 4 from J, leaving 12 bases between them. The germline V gene has CDR1 SNHLY and CDR2 FYNNEI. The CDR3 DNA is TGTGCCAGCAGCGCCCTAGGTGTCACCGGGGAGCTGTTTTTT. It translates to CASSALGVTGELFF.

The rearrangement uses TRBV2 and TRBJ1-1; 7 bases match TRBD1. This CDR3 is 15 amino acids long. Germline-derived CDR1 and CDR2 are SNHLY and FYNNEI. V lost 6 bases to trimming and J lost 11 bases; unmatched junction nucleotides: 18. CDR3 sequence: CASSGQQGSAGWAFF. CDR3 nucleotides: TGTGCCAGCAGCGGACAACAGGGGAGTGCGGGATGGGCTTTCTTT. Variable domain in full (rest from reference TRBV2 and TRBJ1-1): EPEVTQTPSHQVTQMGQEVILRCVPISNHLYFYWYRQILGQKVEFLVSFYNNEISEKSEIFDDQFSVERPDGSNFTLKIRSTKLEDSAMYFCASSGQQGSAGWAFFGQGTRLTVV.

Of note for this clone: Other DNA sequences in this sample translate to the same CDR3. The chain combines TRBV5-1 with TRBJ1-6; 12 bases line up with TRBD1. The CDR3 is 15 residues long. With 2 bases clipped from V and 10 bases from J, the junction kept 4 bases outside the gene matches. Germline CDR1 is SGHRS and CDR2 is YFSETQ. The CDR3 DNA is TGCGCCAGCAGCTTAGGGACAGGGGGCGTCTCACCCCTCCACTTT. Translated: CASSLGTGGVSPLHF.

This clone is a singleton in its sample. The same CDR3 arises from other DNA sequences in this sample as well. The J gene is TRBJ1-1, the V gene TRBV12-3 or TRBV12-4, with D possibly matching TRBD1 (6 bases). The CDR3 consists of 13 residues. V lost 5 bases, J lost 1 base, and 8 bases lay in between. The CDR3 sequence is CASSLTGNTEAFF. The CDR3 DNA follows: TGTGCCAGCAGTCTGACAGGGAACACTGAAGCTTTCTTT.

The V call is TRBV5-1, the J call TRBJ2-3; TRBD2 matches 10 bases. With V trimmed by 0 bases and J by 2 bases, 6 bases remained unmatched. CDR1 is SGHRS and CDR2 is YFSETQ in the germline V gene. The length of the CDR3 is 17 residues. The CDR3 loop is CASSLAELAGHTDTQYF. In DNA, the CDR3 is TGCGCCAGCAGCTTGGCCGAACTAGCGGGACACACAGATACGCAGTATTTT. Full variable domain (missing parts from reference TRBV5-1 and TRBJ2-3): KAGVTQTPRYLIKTRGQQVTLSCSPISGHRSVSWYQQTPGQGLQFLFEYFSETQRNKGNFPGRFSGRQFSNSRSEMNVSTLELGDSALYLCASSLAELAGHTDTQYFGPGTRLTVL.

V usage is TRBV13 and J usage is TRBJ2-1, with TRBD2 matching 7 bases. J gave up 7 bases and V 3 bases, and 6 bases lay outside the gene matches. Per the germline V gene, CDR1 is PRHDT and CDR2 is FYEKMQ (reference sequence). The CDR3 length is 14 residues. The CDR3 reads CASSFGLAVNEQFF. The CDR3 region has the DNA TGTGCCAGCAGCTTTGGGCTAGCGGTGAATGAGCAGTTCTTC.

The J gene is TRBJ1-2, the V gene TRBV10-3, with D maybe TRBD1 (6 bases). The V gene lost 0 bases and the J gene lost 2 bases, with 7 bases spanning the gap. Germline V gene sequence: CDR1 ENHRY, CDR2 SYGVKD. The CDR3 spans 14 residues. This CDR3 is CAISESQGNYGYTF. CDR3 DNA: TGTGCCATCAGTGAGTCCCAGGGGAACTATGGCTACACCTTC.

The chain couples TRBV14 to TRBJ1-2; possible D gene TRBD1, 6 bases. CDR1 and CDR2 from the germline V gene are SGHDN and FVKESK. The CDR3 contains 16 residues. V dropped 1 base and J dropped 5 bases, with 17 bases sitting between them. The chain's CDR3 is CASSQGPPGGQYGYTF. CDR3 DNA: TGTGCCAGCAGCCAAGGTCCCCCGGGAGGACAGTATGGCTACACCTTC.

V is TRBV19 and J is TRBJ1-4; D call uncertain. V was trimmed by 5 bases and J by 6 bases, leaving 10 bases between them. The CDR3 extends over 13 amino acids. Germline V gene data show CDR1 as LNHDA and CDR2 as SQIVND (reference sequence). The CDR3 region is CASSPEADEKLFF. Written as DNA, the CDR3 is TGTGCCAGTAGTCCCGAGGCGGATGAAAAACTGTTTTTT.

The chain joins TRBV5-1 to TRBJ1-2, with D maybe TRBD1 (6 bases). Germline V gene sequence: CDR1 SGHRS, CDR2 YFSETQ. The CDR3 runs to 13 residues. V was clipped by 4 bases and J by 4 bases, with 11 bases between them. CDR3 nucleotides: TGCGCCAGCAGCAACCCAGGGGCCTATGGCTACACCTTC. It translates to CASSNPGAYGYTF.

This clone was observed once. The rearrangement uses TRBV2 and TRBJ2-1, with 14 positions matching TRBD2. Per the germline V gene, CDR1 is SNHLY and CDR2 is FYNNEI. V shed 4 bases, J shed 0 bases, and the junction held 2 bases outside the gene matches. This CDR3 contains 17 residues. CDR3 amino acids: CASSGGTSGSSYNEQFF. The CDR3 DNA is TGTGCCAGCAGTGGAGGGACTAGCGGGAGCTCCTACAATGAGCAGTTCTTC.

The genes are TRBV28 and TRBJ1-4; perhaps TRBD1 as D (5 bases). The CDR3 contains 14 residues. V lost 3 bases and J lost 4, with 9 bases in between. CDR1 and CDR2 (germline): MDHEN, SYDVKM. CDR3 in amino acids: CASSFPGLNEKLFF. CDR3 nucleotides: TGTGCCAGCAGTTTCCCGGGACTTAATGAAAAACTGTTTTTT.